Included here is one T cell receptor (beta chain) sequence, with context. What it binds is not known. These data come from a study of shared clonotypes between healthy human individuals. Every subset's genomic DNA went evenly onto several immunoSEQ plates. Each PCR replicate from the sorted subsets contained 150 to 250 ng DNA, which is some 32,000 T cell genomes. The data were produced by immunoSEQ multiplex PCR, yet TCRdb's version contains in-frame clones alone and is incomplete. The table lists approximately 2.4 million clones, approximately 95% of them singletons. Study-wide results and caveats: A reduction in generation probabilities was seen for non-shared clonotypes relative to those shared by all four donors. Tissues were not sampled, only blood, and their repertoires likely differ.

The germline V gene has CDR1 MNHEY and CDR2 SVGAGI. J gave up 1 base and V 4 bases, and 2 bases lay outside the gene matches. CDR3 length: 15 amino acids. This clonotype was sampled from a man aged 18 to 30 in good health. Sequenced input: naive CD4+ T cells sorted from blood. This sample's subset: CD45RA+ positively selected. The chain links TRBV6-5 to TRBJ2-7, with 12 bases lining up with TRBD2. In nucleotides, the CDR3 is TGTGCCAGCAGTTTGACTAGCGGGAGTTCCTACGAGCAGTACTTC. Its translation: CASSLTSGSSYEQYF.